This T cell receptor (beta chain) was observed in a study of immune evolution from preneoplasia to lung adenocarcinoma. Overall study results and limits: T cell clonality was higher in KRAS-mutant than EGFR-mutant or wild-type nodules.

On this clone itself: Antigen unknown.

The data were produced by immunoSEQ multiplex PCR, yet TCRdb's version contains in-frame clones alone and is incomplete. In the table there are around 6,500 clones, around 80% of which are singletons. Premalignant or tumor cells were enriched by macro-dissection after pathologic assessment. The sequence came from a person aged 45 to 59 with lung adenocarcinoma. The material sequenced was FFPE invasive lung adenocarcinoma tissue.

The CDR3 DNA reads as TGCAGCGTCTTGGGCTCAGGAATTGGGGAAGCTTTCTTT. It is translated as CSVLGSGIGEAFF. The gene calls are TRBV29-1 and TRBJ1-1; no clear D gene. The CDR3 loop spans 13 amino acids. Trimming removed 6 bases from V and 8 bases from J, with 19 bases in between. Germline V gene data show CDR1 as SQVTM and CDR2 as ANQGSEA.